The 32 T cell receptor beta chains below come from one sample, sequenced in a study of blood T cell repertoires in COVID-19. Some clones are missing from TCRdb's copy, which holds only in-frame ones; the method was immunoSEQ multiplex PCR. The sample includes about 280,000 clones, over 75% of them seen just once. The sample comprised peripheral blood. These TCRs come from a man aged 45-65 years with active or convalescent COVID-19.

This rearrangement joins TRBV4-1 to TRBJ2-7; D is undetermined. This CDR3 contains 12 residues. Germline V gene sequence: CDR1 MGHRA, CDR2 YSYEKL. V dropped 0 bases and J dropped 6 bases, with 6 bases sitting between them. CDR3 sequence reads: CASSQDLREQYF. The CDR3 DNA reads TGCGCCAGCAGCCAAGACCTGCGCGAGCAGTACTTC.

This clone was observed once. The rearrangement joins TRBV3-1 (or the pseudogene TRBV3-2) to TRBJ1-3; D unresolved. V gave up 7 bases and J gave up 0 bases, with 13 bases separating them. The CDR3 is made up of 15 amino acids. Germline values: CDR1 LGHDT, CDR2 YNNKEL (reference sequence). In nucleotides, the CDR3 is TGTGCCAGCACCGACCGACGGGGCTCTGGAAACACCATATATTTT. Encoded protein: CASTDRRGSGNTIYF.

This clone is a singleton in its sample. The gene calls are TRBV5-1 and TRBJ1-2; TRBD1 matches at 10 bases. CDR3 length: 16 residues. V dropped 4 bases and J dropped 1; count of bases not matched to a gene: 7. CDR1 is SGHRS and CDR2 is YFSETQ in the germline V gene. The CDR3 reads CASSLRTGGINYGYTF. The DNA of the CDR3 is TGCGCCAGCAGCCTTCGGACAGGGGGGATTAACTATGGCTACACCTTC. The whole variable domain, filled in from reference TRBV5-1 and TRBJ1-2, reads KAGVTQTPRYLIKTRGQQVTLSCSPISGHRSVSWYQQTPGQGLQFLFEYFSETQRNKGNFPGRFSGRQFSNSRSEMNVSTLELGDSALYLCASSLRTGGINYGYTFGSGTRLTVV.

This rearrangement joins TRBV3-1 (or the pseudogene TRBV3-2) to TRBJ2-7; D may be TRBD1 (6 bases). CDR3 length: 13 residues. Germline-derived CDR1 and CDR2 are LGHDT and YNNKEL (reference sequence). V lost 1 base to trimming and J lost 6 bases, with 10 bases between them. In nucleotides, the CDR3 is TGTGCCAGCAGCCAAGGCCAGACAGGCGAGCAGTACTTC. Translated, it gives CASSQGQTGEQYF.

This clone was seen once. The gene calls are TRBV11-2 and TRBJ1-1; D perhaps matches TRBD1 (5 bases). Trimming stripped 5 bases from V and 5 bases from J, with 18 bases between. Germline CDR1 SGHAT, CDR2 FQNNGV. There are 15 residues in the CDR3. The CDR3, as DNA: TGTGCCAGCAGCCCCGGCGGGGGAGGGACTACTGAAGCTTTCTTT. It encodes CASSPGGGGTTEAFF.

DNA for the CDR3: TGTGCCAGCAGCGCGCGACAGGATACCTGGGCAACTGAAGCTTTCTTT. Translation: CASSARQDTWATEAFF. The J gene is TRBJ1-1, the V gene TRBV9; D is possibly TRBD1 (6 bases). Trimming stripped 3 bases from V and 5 bases from J, with 20 bases between. CDR3 length equals 16 residues. Germline V lookup: CDR1 SGDLS, CDR2 YYNGEE.

This sequence joins TRBV10-2 and TRBJ1-5; 7 bases agree with TRBD1. Trimming took 0 bases from V and 9 from J; bases not matched to a gene: 2. Germline V gene data show CDR1 as WSHSY and CDR2 as SAAADI. This CDR3 has 13 residues. The CDR3 region is CASSESQGMPQHF. In nucleotides, the CDR3 is TGCGCCAGCAGTGAGTCACAGGGGATGCCCCAGCATTTT.

The rearrangement joins TRBV7-2 to TRBJ2-1; 7 positions agree with TRBD2. The CDR3 length is 14 residues. V shed 1 base, J shed 5 bases, and the junction held 2 bases outside the gene matches. CDR1 and CDR2 (germline): SGHTA, FQGNSA. This chain's CDR3 is CASSLVLANNEQFF. CDR3 nucleotides: TGTGCCAGCAGCTTAGTACTAGCGAACAATGAGCAGTTCTTC.

The chain recombines TRBV19 with TRBJ1-1; a weak D match, TRBD1 (6 bases). This CDR3 spans 16 amino acids. Germline V gene sequence: CDR1 LNHDA, CDR2 SQIVND (reference sequence). The V gene lost 3 bases and the J gene lost 0 bases, with 14 bases spanning the gap. CDR3: CASSIAGAVMNTEAFF. DNA for the CDR3: TGTGCCAGTAGTATCGCAGGGGCGGTTATGAACACTGAAGCTTTCTTT.

The V call is TRBV5-4, the J call TRBJ2-7; 7 nucleotides agree with TRBD1. The CDR3 loop spans 15 amino acids. V lost 4 bases, J lost 2 bases, and 9 bases stayed unmatched. Germline V lookup: CDR1 SGHNT, CDR2 YYREEE (reference sequence). The CDR3 loop reads CASSSPQGNPYEQYF. DNA of the CDR3: TGTGCCAGCAGCAGCCCACAGGGGAACCCCTACGAGCAGTACTTC.

V is TRBV9 and J is TRBJ2-7, with TRBD2 matching over 7 bases. CDR3 length: 13 amino acids. Unmatched junction bases numbered 1, after V lost 0 bases and J lost 4 bases. Germline V gives CDR1 SGDLS, CDR2 YYNGEE. CDR3 in DNA: TGTGCCAGCAGCGTAGTGGGGGGGTACGAGCAGTACTTC. Translated, it gives CASSVVGGYEQYF. The complete variable domain, with remaining parts taken from reference TRBV9 and TRBJ2-7, reads DSGVTQTPKHLITATGQRVTLRCSPRSGDLSVYWYQQSLDQGLQFLIQYYNGEERAKGNILERFSAQQFPDLHSELNLSSLELGDSALYFCASSVVGGYEQYFGPGTRLTVT.

CDR3 in amino acids: CASSRTSRELFF. DNA of the CDR3: TGTGCCAGCAGTCGGACTAGCCGGGAGCTGTTTTTT. The V gene is TRBV12-3 or TRBV12-4, the J gene TRBJ2-2; 8 bases map to TRBD2. V shed 5 bases and J 9 bases; nucleotides not matched to a gene: 2. The CDR3 covers 12 residues.

This chain links TRBV19 with TRBJ1-4, with 8 bases aligning to TRBD1. Germline trimming cut 3 bases from V and 3 bases from J; bases unmatched to any gene: 9. CDR1 LNHDA and CDR2 SQIVND come from the germline V gene (reference sequence). CDR3 length: 17 amino acids. The CDR3 region has the DNA TGTGCCAGTAGTATTGCAGGGGGCGGCGGAGCTAATGAAAAACTGTTTTTT. Translation gives CASSIAGGGGANEKLFF.

The chain combines TRBV3-1 (or the pseudogene TRBV3-2) with TRBJ1-2; 11 bases fit TRBD1. Germline V gene sequence: CDR1 LGHDT, CDR2 YNNKEL (reference sequence). The CDR3 sequence is 16 residues long. Trimming took 4 bases from V and 3 from J; bases not matched to a gene: 7. CDR3 nucleotide sequence: TGTGCCAGCAGCCCCGGGACAGGGGGACCTTACTATGGCTACACCTTC. Protein sequence: CASSPGTGGPYYGYTF.

The CDR3 DNA sequence: TGTGCCAGCAGCCCTAGCGGGAACTCCTACAATGAGCAGTTCTTC. It translates to CASSPSGNSYNEQFF. V and J are TRBV7-9 and TRBJ2-1; 9 positions match TRBD2. The germline CDR1 and CDR2 sequences are SEHNR and FQNEAQ (reference sequence). The ends lost 5 bases at V and 0 bases at J; junction bases unmatched: 2. This CDR3 is built from 15 residues.

This rearrangement joins TRBV7-2 to TRBJ1-3; tentatively, D is TRBD1 (6 bases). V gave up 0 bases and J gave up 8 bases, with 14 bases separating them. This CDR3 is 15 amino acids long. In germline, CDR1 is SGHTA, CDR2 FQGNSA. CDR3 residues: CASSLAGGRGDTIYF. CDR3 coding DNA: TGTGCCAGCAGCTTAGCGGGGGGGCGCGGGGACACCATATATTTT. Together with reference TRBV7-2 and TRBJ1-3, the CDR3 gives the full variable domain: GAGVSQSPSNKVTEKGKDVELRCDPISGHTALYWYRQSLGQGLEFLIYFQGNSAPDKSGLPSDRFSAERTGGSVSTLTIQRTQQEDSAVYLCASSLAGGRGDTIYFGEGSWLTVV.

The chain carries TRBV24-1 and TRBJ2-1; 10 positions agree with TRBD2. CDR1 KGHDR and CDR2 SFDVKD come from the germline V gene. The CDR3 is made up of 14 amino acids. With 4 bases clipped from V and 8 bases from J, the junction kept 4 bases outside the gene matches. The CDR3 protein is CATSDASGSDEQFF. In DNA, the CDR3 is TGTGCCACCAGTGACGCTAGCGGGAGTGATGAGCAGTTCTTC.

The chain recombines TRBV9 with TRBJ2-1, with a weak D call TRBD1 (6 bases). V was pared by 3 bases and J by 4 bases, with 11 bases between. Germline CDR1 is SGDLS and CDR2 is YYNGEE. The CDR3 is made up of 14 amino acids. The chain's CDR3 is CASSGAGVYNEQFF. CDR3 nucleotide sequence: TGTGCCAGCAGCGGAGCAGGGGTTTACAATGAGCAGTTCTTC.

The chain's CDR3 is CASSQAGTYNEQFF. The CDR3 DNA reads as TGTGCCAGCAGCCAAGCCGGGACCTACAATGAGCAGTTCTTC. The genes are TRBV3-1 (or the pseudogene TRBV3-2) and TRBJ2-1; TRBD2 might be the D (5 bases). V shed 1 base and J shed 2 bases, with 6 bases lying between them. CDR3 size: 14 residues. CDR1 and CDR2 (germline): LGHDT, YNNKEL (reference sequence).

The chain links TRBV19 to TRBJ2-5, with 13 bases that match TRBD2. CDR3 length: 14 amino acids. V lost 6 bases to trimming and J lost 10 bases; unmatched junction nucleotides: 8. Germline CDR1 reads LNHDA; CDR2 reads SQIVND (reference sequence). The CDR3 DNA is TGTGCCAGTAGCTCCGGGACTAGCGGGACGGGCCAGTACTTC. Protein: CASSSGTSGTGQYF. The full variable domain, its missing parts supplied by reference TRBV19 and TRBJ2-5, is DGGITQSPKYLFRKEGQNVTLSCEQNLNHDAMYWYRQDPGQGLRLIYYSQIVNDFQKGDIAEGYSVSREKKESFPLTVTSAQKNPTAFYLCASSSGTSGTGQYFGPGTRLLVL.

This sequence joins TRBV3-1 (or the pseudogene TRBV3-2) and TRBJ1-2, with a tentative D call TRBD1 (6 bases). The CDR3 has 14 residues. Between the trimmed V and J ends, which lost 1 base and 4 bases, there was a span of 10 bases. Germline CDR1 is LGHDT and CDR2 is YNNKEL (reference sequence). CDR3 coding DNA: TGTGCCAGCAGCCAAGCGGCCAGGGGCTATGGCTACACCTTC. Encoded protein: CASSQAARGYGYTF.

The V and J genes are TRBV7-2 and TRBJ2-3; TRBD2 matches 11 bases. Germline loops: CDR1 SGHTA, CDR2 FQGNSA. This CDR3 is 19 amino acids long. Trimming at V came to 0 bases and at J to 4 bases, leaving 12 bases not matched to a gene. The chain's CDR3 is CASSLARPSGRKRADTQYF. The CDR3 nucleotides are TGTGCCAGCAGCTTAGCGAGACCTAGCGGGAGGAAGAGGGCAGATACGCAGTATTTT. The whole variable domain, remainder taken from reference TRBV7-2 and TRBJ2-3, is GAGVSQSPSNKVTEKGKDVELRCDPISGHTALYWYRQSLGQGLEFLIYFQGNSAPDKSGLPSDRFSAERTGGSVSTLTIQRTQQEDSAVYLCASSLARPSGRKRADTQYFGPGTRLTVL.

This clone appeared a few times. This chain links TRBV6-2 or TRBV6-3 with TRBJ2-5; the match to TRBD1 covers 7 bases. In germline, CDR1 is MNHEY, CDR2 SVGEGT. The CDR3 runs to 18 residues. The V and J ends lost 0 bases and 2 bases, in that order; junction bases with no gene match: 12. DNA of the CDR3: TGTGCCAGCAGTTACTCGATTCGCCGGACAGGAGATCAAGAGACCCAGTACTTC. It translates to CASSYSIRRTGDQETQYF.

The gene calls are TRBV19 and TRBJ1-2; D gene uncertain. Trimming pared 6 bases from V and 0 bases from J, leaving 14 bases between. Germline assignment: CDR1 LNHDA and CDR2 SQIVND (reference sequence). CDR3 length: 15 residues. The CDR3 spells CASRASRITNYGYTF. CDR3 DNA: TGTGCCAGTAGGGCGTCGAGGATCACTAACTATGGCTACACCTTC.

This clone was observed a few times. CDR3: CASSLDSRLQPQHF. The CDR3 DNA reads as TGTGCCAGCAGCTTAGACAGTCGGCTACAGCCCCAGCATTTT. The chain joins TRBV5-5 to TRBJ1-5, with D possibly matching TRBD1 (5 bases). From germline, CDR1 is SGHKS and CDR2 YYEKEE (reference sequence). The V end was cut by 2 bases, the J end by 7 bases, with 13 bases between. CDR3 length: 14 residues.

This sequence joins TRBV9 and TRBJ1-6; D unclear. The CDR3 has 14 amino acids. From germline, CDR1 is SGDLS and CDR2 YYNGEE. V was pared by 3 bases and J by 4 bases, with 8 bases between. CDR3 protein: CASSGGDYNSPLHF. The CDR3, as DNA: TGTGCCAGCAGCGGCGGGGATTATAATTCACCCCTCCACTTT.

J is TRBJ2-7 and V is TRBV28; the match to TRBD2 covers 10 bases. The V segment lost 4 bases and the J segment 2 bases; nucleotides outside the gene matches: 5. This CDR3 is 15 amino acids long. Germline assignment: CDR1 MDHEN and CDR2 SYDVKM. Here the CDR3 DNA reads TGTGCCAGCAGTTCCCCTAGCGGGAGCCCCTACGAGCAGTACTTC. Protein product: CASSSPSGSPYEQYF. The full variable domain, with the rest looked up from reference TRBV28 and TRBJ2-7, is DVKVTQSSRYLVKRTGEKVFLECVQDMDHENMFWYRQDPGLGLRLIYFSYDVKMKEKGDIPEGYSVSREKKERFSLILESASTNQTSMYLCASSSPSGSPYEQYFGPGTRLTVT.

The rearrangement joins TRBV6-5 to TRBJ2-5; tentatively, D is TRBD1 (5 bases). V lost 3 bases to trimming and J lost 2 bases, with 10 bases between them. This CDR3 spans 14 amino acids. Germline CDR1 reads MNHEY; CDR2 reads SVGAGI. In DNA, the CDR3 is TGTGCCAGCAGTTATGACAGAAAGCAAGAGACCCAGTACTTC. Translation: CASSYDRKQETQYF.

This chain uses TRBV6-6 with TRBJ2-7; 8 bases map to TRBD2. The V segment lost 2 bases and the J segment 2 bases; nucleotides outside the gene matches: 5. The CDR3 length is 15 residues. Germline CDR1 is MNHNY and CDR2 is SVGAGI (reference sequence). The CDR3 reads CASSYTGAGAYEQYF. In DNA form, the CDR3 reads TGTGCCAGCAGTTACACAGGAGCGGGGGCCTACGAGCAGTACTTC.

V gene TRBV30 combines with J gene TRBJ2-7, with 9 nucleotides matching TRBD1. CDR1 is GTSNPN, CDR2 SVGIG, per germline (reference sequence). V lost 2 bases, J lost 5 bases, and 4 bases stayed unmatched. The CDR3 runs to 13 residues. The CDR3 DNA reads TGTGCCTGGAGTAAGGACAGGGGCGACGAGCAGTACTTC. It specifies CAWSKDRGDEQYF.

The genes are TRBV12-3 or TRBV12-4 and TRBJ2-3; D is possibly TRBD1 (6 bases). The ends were cut back, 2 bases at V and 6 bases at J, with 6 bases in the middle. There are 12 residues in the CDR3. The CDR3 protein is CASSLRGDTQYF. DNA for the CDR3: TGTGCCAGCAGTTTAAGGGGGGATACGCAGTATTTT.

Note on this clone: Different DNA sequences within this sample yield the same CDR3. The chain recombines TRBV28 with TRBJ1-4; TRBD1 matches 8 bases. This CDR3 is 15 amino acids long. From germline, CDR1 is MDHEN and CDR2 SYDVKM. After removal of 5 bases from V and 8 bases from J, the junction contained 10 bases not matched to a gene. The DNA of the CDR3 is TGTGCCAGCAGTCCCCGACAGGGGCCAGGGGAAAAACTGTTTTTT. It translates to CASSPRQGPGEKLFF.